A selection of T cell receptor beta chains follows, all from one sample in a study of T-cell reconstitution after alpha-beta-depleted transplantation in children. TCRdb analysed the PCR reads with MiXCR anew, one entry per CDR3 protein. The repertoire holds just under 550,000 distinct CDR3 sequences, around 17% seen once, with 2.5% to 4% in the top ten. The starting material was PBMCs from the stem cell graft donor, obtained from the stem cell graft. These receptors came from a human donor who donated a stem cell graft to a child with acute lymphoblastic leukemia. CDR3s include the opening cysteine and the closing phenylalanine or tryptophan. Each record gives: V gene, D gene, clone size, J gene, CDR3 protein, CDR3 DNA. The D gene is left open where the match is weak. Rows give clone size only sometimes, using once, few, many, or a class for an expanded clone.

>TRBV7-3|NA|many|TRBJ1-1
CASSSTPGNTEAFF
TGTGCCAGCAGCTCCACGCCAGGGAACACTGAAGCTTTCTTT
>TRBV5-6|NA|many|TRBJ1-5
CASSLANQPQHF
TGTGCCAGCAGCTTGGCCAATCAGCCCCAGCATTTT
>TRBV27|NA|NA|TRBJ2-7
CASTRWEEPYEQYF
TGTGCCAGCACTAGATGGGAGGAGCCCTACGAGCAGTACTTC
>TRBV5-1|NA|few|TRBJ1-2
CASSLTRLDGYTF
TGCGCCAGCAGCCTGACACGACTGGATGGCTACACCTTC
>TRBV7-8|TRBD1|NA|TRBJ2-3
CASSTGDPFTQYF
TGTGCCAGCAGCACAGGGGACCCCTTTACGCAGTATTTT
>TRBV27|NA|NA|TRBJ2-2
CASLARNTGELFF
TGTGCCAGCTTGGCACGGAACACCGGGGAGCTGTTTTTT
>TRBV3-1|NA|few|TRBJ2-7
CASSHGSLGSGIFSYEQYF
TGTGCCAGCAGCCATGGATCCCTCGGGTCGGGGATTTTTTCCTACGAGCAGTACTTC
>TRBV7-9|TRBD2|few|TRBJ2-7
CAASGGRDYEQYF
TGTGCCGCGAGCGGGGGCAGGGATTACGAGCAGTACTTC
>TRBV9|TRBD1|NA|TRBJ2-7
CASSVSPRTGGTYEQYF
TGTGCCAGCAGCGTTTCTCCCCGGACAGGGGGCACCTACGAGCAGTACTTC
>TRBV27|NA|NA|TRBJ1-4
CASSTRQGGEKLFF
TGTGCCAGCAGTACGAGGCAGGGTGGGGAAAAACTGTTTTTT
>TRBV27|TRBD2|few|TRBJ2-5
CASSQRLAVTEETQYF
TGTGCCAGCAGTCAGAGACTAGCGGTGACCGAAGAGACCCAGTACTTC
>TRBV27|TRBD1|NA|TRBJ2-4
CASRDGQGLAKNIQYF
TGTGCCAGCAGAGACGGACAGGGGTTAGCCAAAAACATTCAGTACTTC
>TRBV7-9|TRBD1|NA|TRBJ1-2
CASSFQDRENYGYTF
TGTGCCAGCAGCTTCCAAGACAGGGAGAACTATGGCTACACCTTC
>TRBV6-5|NA|medium-sized|TRBJ2-7
CASRHRDSYEQYF
TGTGCCAGCAGACACAGGGACTCGTACGAGCAGTACTTC
>TRBV25-1|NA|NA|TRBJ1-1
CASSELAGASYTEAFF
TGTGCCAGCAGTGAATTAGCGGGGGCTTCGTACACTGAAGCTTTCTTT
>TRBV5-1|TRBD2|NA|TRBJ2-3
CASRPLGREARTDTQYF
TGCGCCAGCAGACCCCTCGGGCGGGAGGCCCGCACAGATACGCAGTATTTT
>TRBV7-7|TRBD1|few|TRBJ2-7
CASSSGQTSGQYF
TGTGCCAGCAGCTCGGGACAGACTTCAGGGCAGTACTTC
>TRBV4-2|NA|NA|TRBJ2-4
CASSLIPQGGKNIQYF
TGTGCCAGCAGCCTAATTCCTCAGGGGGGCAAAAACATTCAGTACTTC
>TRBV6-5|TRBD1|NA|TRBJ1-1
CASSNRGQGVLGTEAFF
TGTGCCAGCAGTAACCGGGGACAGGGGGTTCTCGGCACTGAAGCTTTCTTT
>TRBV5-1|TRBD2|NA|TRBJ2-1
CASSATSGSHNEQFF
TGCGCCAGCAGCGCCACTAGCGGGAGCCACAATGAGCAGTTCTTC
>TRBV5-6|NA|many|TRBJ1-4
CASSFRATNEKLFF
TGTGCCAGCAGCTTTCGAGCAACTAATGAAAAACTGTTTTTT
>TRBV5-1|NA|NA|TRBJ1-5
CASSLEGGPYSNQPQHF
TGCGCCAGCAGCTTGGAGGGCGGGCCATATAGCAATCAGCCCCAGCATTTT
>TRBV6-4|TRBD1|NA|TRBJ2-3
CASSAQGGLDTQYF
TGTGCCAGCAGTGCACAGGGGGGTTTAGATACGCAGTATTTT
>TRBV30|TRBD1|few|TRBJ1-1
CAWSPTRTGGAFF
TGTGCCTGGAGTCCCACCCGGACAGGCGGGGCTTTCTTT
>TRBV27|NA|NA|TRBJ2-1
CASSFGHPYNEQFF
TGTGCCAGCAGTTTCGGACACCCTTACAATGAGCAGTTCTTC
>TRBV19|TRBD1|NA|TRBJ1-5
CASRQGLRPQHF
TGTGCCAGCCGACAGGGCCTTCGGCCCCAGCATTTT
>TRBV2|NA|few|TRBJ2-7
CASSSSFHEQYF
TGTGCCAGCAGCTCTAGCTTCCACGAGCAGTACTTC
>TRBV10-2|TRBD2|few|TRBJ2-1
CASDRASGTKNEQFF
TGCGCCAGCGACCGGGCTAGCGGGACGAAGAATGAGCAGTTCTTC
>TRBV6-5|NA|few|TRBJ2-5
CASSYSNEGMVETQYF
TGTGCCAGCAGTTACTCGAATGAGGGGATGGTGGAGACCCAGTACTTC
>TRBV3-1|NA|NA|TRBJ2-1
CASSQVQEQFF
TGTGCCAGCAGCCAAGTCCAGGAGCAGTTCTTC
>TRBV2|TRBD2|few|TRBJ2-7
CARSGTSGSYEQYF
TGTGCCAGATCGGGGACTAGCGGCTCCTACGAGCAGTACTTC
>TRBV10-3|NA|NA|TRBJ2-7
CAIRAGGIAAGVHEQYF
TGTGCCATCAGGGCAGGGGGGATAGCGGCAGGGGTCCACGAGCAGTACTTC
>TRBV5-5|NA|few|TRBJ1-1
CASSWGHQAGTEAFF
TGTGCCAGCAGCTGGGGACATCAGGCGGGTACTGAAGCTTTCTTT
>TRBV12-3/TRBV12-4|NA|many|TRBJ2-1
CASTSFGGKQFF
TGTGCCAGCACTTCCTTCGGGGGCAAGCAGTTCTTC
>TRBV20-1|NA|few|TRBJ2-7
CSASPGHLPGEQYF
TGCAGTGCCAGCCCCGGACACCTCCCGGGCGAGCAGTACTTC
>TRBV7-2|TRBD1|few|TRBJ1-2
CASSLVDRGYGYTF
TGTGCCAGCAGCTTAGTTGACAGGGGCTATGGCTACACCTTC
>TRBV20-1|NA|NA|TRBJ2-3
CSAPAEGDTQYF
TGCAGTGCCCCCGCCGAAGGGGATACGCAGTATTTT
>TRBV12-5|NA|NA|TRBJ2-2
CASGLSDTGELFF
TGTGCTAGTGGTTTGTCCGACACCGGGGAGCTGTTTTTT
>TRBV27|TRBD1|NA|TRBJ2-7
CASKELGQGYEQYF
TGTGCCAGCAAGGAATTGGGACAGGGCTACGAGCAGTACTTC
>TRBV24-1|TRBD1|NA|TRBJ2-1
CATSAFAGGAYNEQFF
TGTGCCACCAGTGCGTTCGCAGGGGGCGCCTACAATGAGCAGTTCTTC
>TRBV5-1|NA|few|TRBJ1-1
CASAWSETPGHSNTEAFF
TGCGCCAGCGCCTGGTCCGAGACTCCGGGGCACTCGAACACTGAAGCTTTCTTT
>TRBV28|NA|NA|TRBJ2-7
CASTWRAAPLYEQYF
TGTGCCAGCACTTGGCGCGCGGCCCCGCTCTACGAGCAGTACTTC
>TRBV7-9|TRBD2|NA|TRBJ2-7
CASMIGSGRAPHEQYF
TGTGCCAGCATGATCGGGAGCGGGAGGGCCCCACACGAGCAGTACTTC
>TRBV29-1|TRBD2|NA|TRBJ2-7
CSVATSGSYEQYF
TGCAGCGTGGCGACTAGCGGGAGTTACGAGCAGTACTTC
>TRBV19|NA|NA|TRBJ1-5
CASSIQRVQGNQPQHF
TGTGCCAGTAGTATACAGAGGGTGCAAGGCAATCAGCCCCAGCATTTT
>TRBV3-1|TRBD2|few|TRBJ2-3
CASSHQGATSGRTTDTQYF
TGTGCCAGCAGCCACCAGGGGGCGACTAGCGGGAGGACCACAGATACGCAGTATTTT
>TRBV3-1|NA|NA|TRBJ2-3
CASTPPGLRGDTQYF
TGTGCCAGCACCCCACCGGGACTTCGCGGAGATACGCAGTATTTT
>TRBV5-1|TRBD2|NA|TRBJ2-7
CASSLVSGRGGSYEQYF
TGCGCCAGCAGCTTGGTTAGCGGGAGAGGAGGCTCCTACGAGCAGTACTTC
>TRBV7-9|NA|NA|TRBJ1-4
CASSLEGEVSEKLFF
TGTGCCAGCAGCTTAGAAGGGGAAGTGAGTGAAAAACTGTTTTTT
>TRBV7-8|TRBD2|few|TRBJ2-1
CATHGGTTNYNEQFF
TGTGCCACCCACGGGGGGACTACAAACTACAATGAGCAGTTCTTC
>TRBV3-1|TRBD1|NA|TRBJ1-1
CASSQEDRGATEAFF
TGTGCCAGCAGCCAAGAGGACAGGGGTGCCACTGAAGCTTTCTTT
>TRBV29-1|TRBD2|few|TRBJ2-7
CSVGASGGYEQYF
TGCAGCGTTGGGGCTAGCGGGGGCTACGAGCAGTACTTC
>TRBV27|NA|NA|TRBJ2-3
CASSGVNTDTQYF
TGTGCCAGCAGCGGGGTTAACACAGATACGCAGTATTTT
>TRBV7-2|NA|few|TRBJ2-1
CASSLVLVGNEQFF
TGTGCCAGCAGCTTAGTACTAGTTGGCAATGAGCAGTTCTTC
>TRBV20-1|TRBD1|NA|TRBJ2-5
CSAGTGRETQYF
TGCAGTGCAGGGACAGGGCGAGAGACCCAGTACTTC
>TRBV12-3/TRBV12-4|TRBD2|few|TRBJ2-3
CASTLGSHGGGNTQYF
TGTGCCAGCACCCTGGGGTCCCACGGGGGGGGTAATACGCAGTATTTT
>TRBV7-9|NA|NA|TRBJ2-2
CASSLGYWDTPNTGELFF
TGTGCCAGCAGCTTAGGGTACTGGGACACCCCAAACACCGGGGAGCTGTTTTTT
>TRBV5-1|NA|NA|TRBJ2-7
CASSLETQFVRAYEQYF
TGCGCCAGCAGCTTAGAGACACAGTTTGTCAGAGCCTACGAGCAGTACTTC